This TCR beta chain was found in a study of T cell responses to AZD1222 COVID-19 vaccine. At the level of the study: Second doses at about 4 or about 12 weeks were pooled.

Points on this clone: The antigen is unknown.

Study-level findings and limits: Repertoire samples came only from after the peak T cell response.

Profiled with immunoSEQ multiplex PCR; TCRdb holds only in-frame clones, not every one. Of about 100,000 clones listed, roughly 90% were seen once; the top ten hold 1.8%. Source: peripheral blood, taken on day 0 of AZD1222 vaccination. The clonotype comes from an adult in good health.

CDR3 region: CASSYGGQVGQPQHF. The CDR3 DNA reads TGTGCCAGCAGTTACGGGGGACAGGTGGGTCAGCCCCAGCATTTT. The chain combines TRBV6-6 with TRBJ1-5; 8 bases agree with TRBD1. The CDR3 spans 15 residues. Unmatched junction bases numbered 6, after V lost 2 bases and J lost 6 bases. The germline V gene has CDR1 MNHNY and CDR2 SVGAGI (reference sequence).